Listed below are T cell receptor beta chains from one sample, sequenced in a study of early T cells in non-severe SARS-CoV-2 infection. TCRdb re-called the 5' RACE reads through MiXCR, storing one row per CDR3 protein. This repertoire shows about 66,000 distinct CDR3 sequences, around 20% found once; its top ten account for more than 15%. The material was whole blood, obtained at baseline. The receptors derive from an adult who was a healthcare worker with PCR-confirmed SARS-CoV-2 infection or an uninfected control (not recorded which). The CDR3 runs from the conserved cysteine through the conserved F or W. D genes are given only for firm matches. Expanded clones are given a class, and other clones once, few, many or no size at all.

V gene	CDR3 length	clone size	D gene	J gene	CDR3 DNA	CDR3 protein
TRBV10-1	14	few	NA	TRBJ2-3	TGCGCCAGCAGTGTCCAGCCAAAGGCAAATACGCAGTATTTT	CASSVQPKANTQYF
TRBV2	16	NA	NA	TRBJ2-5	TGTGCCAGCAGTTCCAACAGGGGAGGGGCTCAAGAGACCCAGTACTTC	CASSSNRGGAQETQYF
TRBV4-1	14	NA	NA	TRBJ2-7	TGCGCCAGCACCCTTTCGCAGGGTCGGGGCGAGCAGTACTTC	CASTLSQGRGEQYF
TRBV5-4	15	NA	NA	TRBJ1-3	TGTGCCAGCAGCGACTACAGGGACGCTGGAAACACCATATATTTT	CASSDYRDAGNTIYF
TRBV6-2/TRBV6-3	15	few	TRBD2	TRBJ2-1	TGTGCCAGCAGGGAGACTAGCGGGGGCCTGAATGAGCAGTTCTTC	CASRETSGGLNEQFF
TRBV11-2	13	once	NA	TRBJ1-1	TGTGCCAGCAGGGGGATAGGGAACACTGAAGCTTTCTTT	CASRGIGNTEAFF
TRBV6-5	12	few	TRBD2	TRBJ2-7	TGTGCCAGCAGTCAACTAGCGGGCGAGCAGTACTTC	CASSQLAGEQYF
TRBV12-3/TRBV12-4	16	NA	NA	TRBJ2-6	TGTGCCAGCGCAGACCGACGAGGGTCTGGGGCCAACGTCCTGACTTTC	CASADRRGSGANVLTF
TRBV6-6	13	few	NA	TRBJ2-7	TGTGCCAGCAGTGAGGCAGCCCGTTTCGAGCAGTACTTC	CASSEAARFEQYF
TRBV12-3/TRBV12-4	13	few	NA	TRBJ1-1	TGTGCCAGCAGTTGGCCCGGGGGCACTGAAGCTTTCTTT	CASSWPGGTEAFF
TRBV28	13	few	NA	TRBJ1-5	TGTGCCAGCATCAATCGGGGTGTTCAGCCCCAGCATTTT	CASINRGVQPQHF
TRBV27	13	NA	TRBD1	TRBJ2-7	TGTGCCAGCAGTTTCGCAGGGGGACGCGAGCAGTACTTC	CASSFAGGREQYF
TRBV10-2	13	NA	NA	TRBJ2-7	TGCGCCAGCAATTCACCGGGGGTGGGCGAGCAGTACTTC	CASNSPGVGEQYF
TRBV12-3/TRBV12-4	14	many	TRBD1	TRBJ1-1	TGTGCCAGCAGTCTTCAGGGGGCGGGCACTGAAGCTTTCTTT	CASSLQGAGTEAFF
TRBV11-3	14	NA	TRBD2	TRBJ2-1	TGTGCCAGCAGCTTAGTTGCGGGGGGAAATGAGCAGTTCTTC	CASSLVAGGNEQFF
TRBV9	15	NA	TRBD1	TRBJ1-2	TGTGCCAGCAGCCCCCGGGACAGGGGTAACTATGGCTACACCTTC	CASSPRDRGNYGYTF
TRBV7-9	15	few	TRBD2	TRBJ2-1	TGTGCCAGCAGCTGGACTAGCGGGGGGGCAAATGAGCAGTTCTTC	CASSWTSGGANEQFF
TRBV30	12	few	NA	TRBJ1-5	TGTGCCTGGAGTGCGAGCAATCAGCCCCAGCATTTT	CAWSASNQPQHF
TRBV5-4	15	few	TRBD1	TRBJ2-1	TGTGCCAGCAGCTCACTACGGGACAGGGGGGCAGGGCAGTTCTTC	CASSSLRDRGAGQFF
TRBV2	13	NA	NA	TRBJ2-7	TGTGCCACCCTGTTCGGTGACTCCTACGAGCAGTACTTC	CATLFGDSYEQYF
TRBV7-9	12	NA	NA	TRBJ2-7	TGTGCCAGCAGCTCGGACCTCTACGAGCAGTACTTC	CASSSDLYEQYF
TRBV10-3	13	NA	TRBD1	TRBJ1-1	TGTGCCTCAGGGACAGGGGAGAACACTGAAGCTTTCTTT	CASGTGENTEAFF
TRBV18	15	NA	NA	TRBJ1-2	TGTGCCAGCTCACACGCCCCAGGGAATGCGGATGGCTACACCTTC	CASSHAPGNADGYTF
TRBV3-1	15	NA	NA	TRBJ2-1	TGTGCCAGCAGCCAGGGCGGCGGGGTGCACAATGAGCAGTTCTTC	CASSQGGGVHNEQFF
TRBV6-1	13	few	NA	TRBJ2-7	TGTGCCAGCACTTCGACAGTGTTCTACGAGCAGTACTTC	CASTSTVFYEQYF
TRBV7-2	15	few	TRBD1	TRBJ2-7	TGTGCCAGCAGCCCCCAGGGACAGGTCTTTTACGAGCAGTACTTC	CASSPQGQVFYEQYF
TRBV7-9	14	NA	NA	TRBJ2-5	TGTGCCAGCAGCTTAGTTCGGCTCCAAGAGACCCAGTACTTC	CASSLVRLQETQYF
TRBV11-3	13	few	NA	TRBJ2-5	TGTGCCAGCAGCCCAGGGGGGGCGAAGACCCAGTACTTC	CASSPGGAKTQYF
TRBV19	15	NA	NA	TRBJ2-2	TGTGCCAGTAGTATACAGAGAGGGATGGGCGGGGAGCTGTTTTTT	CASSIQRGMGGELFF
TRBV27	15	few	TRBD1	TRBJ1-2	TGTGCCAGCAGTTTGGGATTCGGACAGGGGTATGGCTACACCTTC	CASSLGFGQGYGYTF
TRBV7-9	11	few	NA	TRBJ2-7	TGTGCCAGCAGCAGGAACTACGAGCAGTACTTC	CASSRNYEQYF
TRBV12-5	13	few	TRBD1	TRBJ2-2	TGTGCTAGTGGCCCACAGGGGACCGGGGAGCTGTTTTTT	CASGPQGTGELFF
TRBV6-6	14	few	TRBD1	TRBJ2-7	TGTGCCAGCAGTTACCGGGACAGGGTCTACGAGCAGTACTTC	CASSYRDRVYEQYF
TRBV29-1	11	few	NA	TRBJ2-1	TGCAGCGTTGCTCCCCAAGATGAGCAGTTCTTC	CSVAPQDEQFF
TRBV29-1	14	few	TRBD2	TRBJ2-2	TGCAGCGTTGAACTAGCGGGGGGCACCGGGGAGCTGTTTTTT	CSVELAGGTGELFF
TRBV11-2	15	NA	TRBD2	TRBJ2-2	TGTGCCAGCAGCCGCGGGGGGCGCCGGCCCGGGGAGCTGTTTTTT	CASSRGGRRPGELFF
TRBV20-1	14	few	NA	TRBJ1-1	TGCAGTGCTAGAGAGGACAGCACGAACACTGAAGCTTTCTTT	CSAREDSTNTEAFF
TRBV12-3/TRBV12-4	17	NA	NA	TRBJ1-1	TGTGCCAGCAGTTTCTCTTTTTTGGGCAGCTTGAACACTGAAGCTTTCTTT	CASSFSFLGSLNTEAFF
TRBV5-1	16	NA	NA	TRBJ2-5	TGCGCCAGCAGCTTGAGTGGCCGCCTAGGGCAAGAGACCCAGTACTTC	CASSLSGRLGQETQYF
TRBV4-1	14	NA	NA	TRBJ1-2	TGCGCCAGCAGCCAAGTCAGGGCTAGCTATGGCTACACCTTC	CASSQVRASYGYTF
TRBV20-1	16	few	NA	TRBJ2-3	TGCAGTGCTAGAGGCGGGACGCCAGTATTCACAGATACGCAGTATTTT	CSARGGTPVFTDTQYF
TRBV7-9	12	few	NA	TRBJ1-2	TGTGCCAGCAGTGGTGTAGACTATGGCTACACCTTC	CASSGVDYGYTF
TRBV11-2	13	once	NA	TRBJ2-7	TGTGCCAGCAGCTTATCCAGTTCCTACGAGCAGTACTTC	CASSLSSSYEQYF
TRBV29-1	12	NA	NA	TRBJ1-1	TGCAGCGTTTCTACATTTGACACTGAAGCTTTCTTT	CSVSTFDTEAFF
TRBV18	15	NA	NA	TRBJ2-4	TGTGCCAGCTCACCGCGGGGGCAGTTGGGAAACATTCAGTACTTC	CASSPRGQLGNIQYF
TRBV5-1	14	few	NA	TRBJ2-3	TGCGCCAGCACCCAACCCTCGGTCACAGATACGCAGTATTTT	CASTQPSVTDTQYF
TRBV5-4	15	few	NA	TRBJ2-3	TGTGCCAGCAGCTTGGGGGACACATCGGCGGATACGCAGTATTTT	CASSLGDTSADTQYF
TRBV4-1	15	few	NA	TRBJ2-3	TGCGCCAGCAGCCTCCGATCTACCGGCACAGATACGCAGTATTTT	CASSLRSTGTDTQYF
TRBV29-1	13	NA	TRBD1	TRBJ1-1	TGCAGCGACAGGACAGGGGCGGTCACTGAAGCTTTCTTT	CSDRTGAVTEAFF
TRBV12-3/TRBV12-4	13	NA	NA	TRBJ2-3	TGTGCCAGCAGTTCTCTGACCCGGGGTACGCAGTATTTT	CASSSLTRGTQYF
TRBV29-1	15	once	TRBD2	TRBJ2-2	TGCAGCGTTACTGGGACTAGCGGATTCACCGGGGAGCTGTTTTTT	CSVTGTSGFTGELFF
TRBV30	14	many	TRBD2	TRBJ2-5	TGTGCCTGGGCTGCCGGGACTACCCGTCTCACCCAGTACTTC	CAWAAGTTRLTQYF
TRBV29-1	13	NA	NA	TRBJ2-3	TGCAGCGTTGGGACGGTGGACACAGATACGCAGTATTTT	CSVGTVDTDTQYF
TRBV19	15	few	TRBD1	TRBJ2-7	TGTGCCAGTAGTATTCGACAGGGGACCAGGGCCGAGCAGTACTTC	CASSIRQGTRAEQYF